The 10 T cell receptor beta chains presented below share a single source sample, sequenced in a study of blood T cell repertoires in COVID-19. Generated by immunoSEQ multiplex PCR, the TCRdb table keeps only in-frame clones and is missing some. The sample has some 150,000 clones, approximately 87% seen once. The specimen sequenced was peripheral blood. These TCRs come from a woman in her forties or fifties with active or convalescent COVID-19.

This rearrangement joins TRBV18 to TRBJ2-1; D is unclear. This CDR3 is 12 amino acids long. Germline lookup yields CDR1 KGHSH and CDR2 LQKENI. Trimming pared 2 bases from V and 9 bases from J, leaving 8 bases between. The CDR3 region is CASSPVVGEQFF. The CDR3, as DNA: TGTGCCAGCTCACCAGTAGTTGGTGAGCAGTTCTTC.

V usage is TRBV2 and J usage is TRBJ1-1; 7 positions agree with TRBD1. Losses at the gene ends were 8 bases for V and 3 bases for J; bases not matched to a gene: 9. This CDR3 is 14 amino acids long. CDR1 and CDR2 (germline): SNHLY, FYNNEI. The DNA of the CDR3 is TGTGCCAGCGCCTCGACAGGGCGGGACACTGAAGCTTTCTTT. The encoded protein is CASASTGRDTEAFF.

This clone was seen just once. The chain joins TRBV2 to TRBJ1-1, with 12 positions matching TRBD1. The J segment lost 3 bases and the V segment lost 5 bases, leaving 19 bases of the junction unmatched. The germline V gene encodes CDR1 SNHLY and CDR2 FYNNEI. This CDR3 is built from 20 residues. The CDR3 nucleotides are TGTGCCAGCAGTCTAAAAAAGGGGGGGACAGGGGGCGAAAGGGACACTGAAGCTTTCTTT. Translated: CASSLKKGGTGGERDTEAFF.

This clone was observed many times. V gene TRBV4-1 combines with J gene TRBJ2-3, with a tentative D call TRBD2 (5 bases). Trimming pared 1 base from V and 4 bases from J, leaving 12 bases between. The CDR3 is 15 amino acids. CDR1 MGHRA and CDR2 YSYEKL come from the germline V gene. The CDR3, as DNA: TGCGCCAGCAGCCAAGCAATAGGAGGTGCAGATACGCAGTATTTT. It translates to CASSQAIGGADTQYF.

This chain uses TRBV6-2 or TRBV6-3 with TRBJ2-3, with D perhaps matching TRBD1 (6 bases). Looked up from germline, CDR1 is MNHEY and CDR2 is SVGEGT. The CDR3 runs to 15 residues. V lost 4 bases and J lost 0, with 11 bases in between. CDR3 amino acids: CASSFGQTSTDTQYF. The DNA of the CDR3 is TGTGCCAGCAGTTTCGGACAGACTAGCACAGATACGCAGTATTTT.

V usage is TRBV19 and J usage is TRBJ1-4, with 7 nucleotides matching TRBD1. This CDR3 is built from 15 residues. Germline values: CDR1 LNHDA, CDR2 SQIVND (reference sequence). Losses at the gene ends were 6 bases for V and 5 bases for J; bases not matched to a gene: 9. The CDR3 bases are TGTGCCAGTAGACGAACCGGGACAGCCAATGAAAAACTGTTTTTT. It translates to CASRRTGTANEKLFF.

The chain is built from TRBV7-2 and TRBJ2-2; D possibly corresponds to TRBD2 (5 bases). CDR1 and CDR2 (germline): SGHTA, FQGNSA. CDR3 length equals 12 residues. V was shortened by 5 bases and J by 9 bases, with 10 bases between the two germline ends. The CDR3 protein is CASSPEGRELFF. In DNA form, the CDR3 reads TGTGCCAGCAGCCCAGAGGGTCGGGAGCTGTTTTTT.

The V call is TRBV7-9, the J call TRBJ1-5, with 7 positions matching TRBD1. The CDR3 covers 13 residues. The germline V gene encodes CDR1 SEHNR and CDR2 FQNEAQ (reference sequence). V lost 6 bases, J lost 7 bases, and 6 bases stayed unmatched. This CDR3 is CASSGTGVQPQHF. The CDR3 DNA sequence: TGTGCCAGCAGTGGTACAGGGGTGCAGCCCCAGCATTTT.

This clone was counted once. The genes are TRBV15 and TRBJ1-2, with TRBD1 matching 9 bases. The V gene end was trimmed by 2 bases and the J gene end by 2 bases; junction bases not matched to a gene: 6. CDR1 is LNHNV and CDR2 is YYDKDF in the germline V gene (reference sequence). This CDR3 has 16 residues. Here the CDR3 reads CATSRRTGASNYGYTF. The CDR3 coding sequence is TGTGCCACCAGCAGACGGACAGGGGCGTCGAACTATGGCTACACCTTC.

The J gene is TRBJ2-3, the V gene TRBV4-2, with 10 bases identical to TRBD2. Germline-derived CDR1 and CDR2 are LGHNA and YNFKEQ. This CDR3 contains 16 residues. With 3 bases clipped from V and 0 bases from J, the junction kept 3 bases outside the gene matches. The CDR3 DNA reads as TGTGCCAGCAGCCAGGGGACTAGCGTTAGCACAGATACGCAGTATTTT. The encoded protein is CASSQGTSVSTDTQYF.